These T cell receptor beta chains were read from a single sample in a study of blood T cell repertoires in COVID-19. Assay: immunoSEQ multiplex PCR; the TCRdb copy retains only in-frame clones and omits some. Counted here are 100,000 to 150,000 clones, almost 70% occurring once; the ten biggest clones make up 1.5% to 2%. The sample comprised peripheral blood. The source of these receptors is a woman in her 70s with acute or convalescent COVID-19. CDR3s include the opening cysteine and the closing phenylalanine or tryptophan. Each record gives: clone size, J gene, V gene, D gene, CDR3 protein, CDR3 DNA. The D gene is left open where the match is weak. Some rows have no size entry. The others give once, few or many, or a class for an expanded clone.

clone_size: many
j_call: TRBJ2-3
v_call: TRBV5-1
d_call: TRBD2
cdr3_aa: CASSPGGSGGTDTQYF
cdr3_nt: TGCGCCAGCAGCCCCGGAGGTAGCGGGGGCACAGATACGCAGTATTTT

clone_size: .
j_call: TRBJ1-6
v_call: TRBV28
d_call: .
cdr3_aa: CASRSGRGRYNSPLHF
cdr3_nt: TGTGCCAGCAGGTCAGGGAGGGGACGGTATAATTCACCCCTCCACTTT

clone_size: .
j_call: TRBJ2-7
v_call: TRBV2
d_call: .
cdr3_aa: CASSSAGEQYF
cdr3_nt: TGTGCCAGCAGTTCCGCAGGGGAGCAGTACTTC

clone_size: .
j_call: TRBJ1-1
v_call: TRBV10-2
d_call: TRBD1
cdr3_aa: CASRFRDRVPNTEAFF
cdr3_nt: TGCGCCAGCAGGTTCCGGGACAGGGTGCCAAACACTGAAGCTTTCTTT

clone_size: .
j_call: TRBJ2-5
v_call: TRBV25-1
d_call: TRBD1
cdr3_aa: CASSRLRQGAGETQYF
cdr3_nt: TGTGCCAGCAGTAGGCTCCGCCAGGGGGCGGGGGAGACCCAGTACTTC

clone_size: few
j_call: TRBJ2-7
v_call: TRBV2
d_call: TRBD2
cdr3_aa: CASMGGRVAYEQYF
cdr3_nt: TGTGCCAGCATGGGCGGGAGGGTCGCCTACGAGCAGTACTTC

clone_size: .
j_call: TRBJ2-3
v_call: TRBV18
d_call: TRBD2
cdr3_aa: CASSPIPSGGRTDTQYF
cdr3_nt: TGTGCCAGCTCACCAATCCCCAGCGGGGGACGCACAGATACGCAGTATTTT

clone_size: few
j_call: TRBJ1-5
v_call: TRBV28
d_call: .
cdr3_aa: CASSLSGGRQPQHF
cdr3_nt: TGTGCCAGCAGTTTGTCGGGGGGCCGTCAGCCCCAGCATTTT

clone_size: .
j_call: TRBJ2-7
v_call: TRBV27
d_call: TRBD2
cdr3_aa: CASSGLAGGRAYEQYF
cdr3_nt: TGTGCCAGCAGTGGTCTAGCGGGGGGGCGTGCCTACGAGCAGTACTTC

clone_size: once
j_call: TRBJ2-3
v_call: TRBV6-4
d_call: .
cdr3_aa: CASSDLVVATDTQYF
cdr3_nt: TGTGCCAGCAGTGACCTGGTGGTAGCTACAGATACGCAGTATTTT

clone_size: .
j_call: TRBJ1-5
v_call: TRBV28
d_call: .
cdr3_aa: CASSLSGDYQPQHF
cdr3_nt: TGTGCCAGCAGTTTATCGGGGGATTATCAGCCCCAGCATTTT

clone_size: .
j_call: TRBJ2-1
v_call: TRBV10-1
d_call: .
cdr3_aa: CASSPGSGEGQFF
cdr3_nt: TGCGCCAGCAGTCCCGGCTCAGGAGAGGGGCAGTTCTTC

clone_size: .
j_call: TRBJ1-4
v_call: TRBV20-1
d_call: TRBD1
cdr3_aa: CSASQGGSEKLFF
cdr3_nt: TGCAGTGCTAGTCAAGGGGGCAGTGAAAAACTGTTTTTT

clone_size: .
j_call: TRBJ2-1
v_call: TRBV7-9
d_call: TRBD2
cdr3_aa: CASSLLAGGYNEQFF
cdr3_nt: TGTGCCAGCAGCCTCCTAGCGGGGGGCTACAATGAGCAGTTCTTC

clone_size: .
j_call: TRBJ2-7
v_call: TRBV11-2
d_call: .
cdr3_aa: CASSPTAGAISYEQYF
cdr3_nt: TGTGCCAGCAGCCCTACCGCGGGGGCCATTTCCTACGAGCAGTACTTC

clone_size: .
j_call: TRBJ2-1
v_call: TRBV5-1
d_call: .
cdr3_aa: CASSLRTGESNEQFF
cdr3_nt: TGCGCCAGCAGCTTGAGGACCGGGGAATCCAATGAGCAGTTCTTC

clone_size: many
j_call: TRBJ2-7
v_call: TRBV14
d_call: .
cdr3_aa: CASSQGAPGWREVHF
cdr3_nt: TGTGCCAGCAGCCAAGGGGCCCCGGGTTGGAGGGAAGTGCACTTC

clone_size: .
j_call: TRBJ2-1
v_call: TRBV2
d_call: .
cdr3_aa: CASTYSNEQFF
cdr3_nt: TGTGCCAGCACCTACAGCAATGAGCAGTTCTTC

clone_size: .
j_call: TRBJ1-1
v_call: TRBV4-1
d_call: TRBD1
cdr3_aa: CASSQSDRGFQAFF
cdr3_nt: TGCGCCAGCAGCCAATCAGACAGGGGATTTCAAGCTTTCTTT

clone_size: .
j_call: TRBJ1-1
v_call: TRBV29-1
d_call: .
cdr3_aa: CSVEETGGATEAFF
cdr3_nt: TGCAGCGTTGAAGAAACTGGTGGGGCCACTGAAGCTTTCTTT

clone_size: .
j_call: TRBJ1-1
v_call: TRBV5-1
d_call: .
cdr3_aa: CTSSLSVMNTEAFF
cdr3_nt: TGCACCAGCAGCTTGTCAGTAATGAACACTGAAGCTTTCTTT

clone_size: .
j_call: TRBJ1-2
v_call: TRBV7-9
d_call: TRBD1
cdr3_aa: CASSSRGTGVGYGYTF
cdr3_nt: TGTGCCAGCAGCTCCCGCGGGACAGGGGTAGGGTATGGCTACACCTTC

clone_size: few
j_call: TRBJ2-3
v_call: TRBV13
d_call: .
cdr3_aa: CASSHRLGYTDTQYF
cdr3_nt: TGTGCCAGCAGCCACAGGCTGGGCTACACAGATACGCAGTATTTT

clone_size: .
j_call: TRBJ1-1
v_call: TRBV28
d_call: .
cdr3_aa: CASRGLGDGREAFF
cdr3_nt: TGTGCCAGCAGGGGGCTTGGTGACGGGCGTGAAGCTTTCTTT

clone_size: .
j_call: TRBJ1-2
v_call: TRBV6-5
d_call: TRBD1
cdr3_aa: CASGQGAYGGYTF
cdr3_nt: TGTGCCAGCGGACAGGGGGCATACGGTGGCTACACCTTC

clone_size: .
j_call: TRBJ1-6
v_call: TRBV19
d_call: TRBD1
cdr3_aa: CASRNPGQGAGLASPLHF
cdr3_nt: TGTGCCAGTAGGAATCCGGGACAGGGGGCCGGCTTAGCTTCACCCCTCCACTTT

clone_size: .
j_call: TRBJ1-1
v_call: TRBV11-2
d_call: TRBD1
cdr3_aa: CASSLRQGARTEAFF
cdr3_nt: TGTGCCAGCAGCCTTCGACAGGGGGCAAGGACTGAAGCTTTCTTT

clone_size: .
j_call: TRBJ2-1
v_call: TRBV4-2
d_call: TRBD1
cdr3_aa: CASSQGDRAHNEQFF
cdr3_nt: TGTGCCAGCAGCCAAGGGGACAGGGCTCACAATGAGCAGTTCTTC

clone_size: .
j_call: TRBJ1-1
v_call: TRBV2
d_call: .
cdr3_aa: CASSMTENTEAFF
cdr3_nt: TGTGCCAGCAGTATGACAGAGAACACTGAAGCTTTCTTT

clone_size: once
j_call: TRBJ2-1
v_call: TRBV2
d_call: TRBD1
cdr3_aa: CASSLTGVGEQFF
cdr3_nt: TGTGCCAGCAGTCTGACAGGGGTGGGTGAGCAGTTCTTC

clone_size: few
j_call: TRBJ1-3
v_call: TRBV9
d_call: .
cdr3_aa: CASSPRFEGGGNTIYF
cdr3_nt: TGTGCCAGCAGCCCGAGGTTTGAAGGGGGTGGAAACACCATATATTTT

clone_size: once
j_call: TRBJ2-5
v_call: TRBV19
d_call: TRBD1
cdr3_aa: CASSEGTVQETQYF
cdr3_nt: TGTGCCAGTAGTGAAGGGACAGTACAAGAGACCCAGTACTTC

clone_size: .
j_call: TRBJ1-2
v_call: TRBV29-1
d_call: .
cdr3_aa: CSVEAPNYYGYTF
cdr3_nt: TGCAGCGTTGAAGCTCCTAACTACTATGGCTACACCTTC

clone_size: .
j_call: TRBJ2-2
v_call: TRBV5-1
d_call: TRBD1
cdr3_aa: CASSSDRAMNTGELFF
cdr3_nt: TGCGCCAGCAGCTCGGACAGGGCTATGAACACCGGGGAGCTGTTTTTT

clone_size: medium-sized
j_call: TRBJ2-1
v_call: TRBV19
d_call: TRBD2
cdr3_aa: CASSIGTSGRKSSYNEQFF
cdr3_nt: TGTGCCAGTAGTATCGGGACTAGCGGGAGGAAGAGCTCCTACAATGAGCAGTTCTTC

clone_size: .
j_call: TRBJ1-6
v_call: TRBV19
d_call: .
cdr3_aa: CASSGHPNYNSPLHF
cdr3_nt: TGTGCCAGTAGCGGACATCCAAACTATAATTCACCCCTCCACTTT

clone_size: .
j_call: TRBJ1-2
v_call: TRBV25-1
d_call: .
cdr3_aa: CARTRGADYGYTF
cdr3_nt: TGTGCCAGGACCCGGGGGGCTGACTATGGCTACACCTTC

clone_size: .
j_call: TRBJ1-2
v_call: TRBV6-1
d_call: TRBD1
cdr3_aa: CASSEVGTGLGGYTF
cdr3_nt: TGTGCCAGCAGTGAAGTGGGGACAGGGTTAGGTGGCTACACCTTC

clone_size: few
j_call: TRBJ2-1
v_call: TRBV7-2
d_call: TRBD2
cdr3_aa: CASTAGGSGGYNEQFF
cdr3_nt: TGTGCCAGCACCGCGGGGGGGTCAGGGGGCTACAATGAGCAGTTCTTC

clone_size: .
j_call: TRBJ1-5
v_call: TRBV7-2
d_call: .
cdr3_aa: CASSLRRDQPQHF
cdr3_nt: TGTGCCAGCAGCTTACGGAGGGATCAGCCCCAGCATTTT

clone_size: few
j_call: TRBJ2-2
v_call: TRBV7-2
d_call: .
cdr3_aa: CASSLSGARELFF
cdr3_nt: TGTGCCAGCAGCTTATCAGGGGCCCGGGAGCTGTTTTTT

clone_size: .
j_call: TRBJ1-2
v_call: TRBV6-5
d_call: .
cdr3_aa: CASSYSGGQAYGYTF
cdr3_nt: TGTGCCAGCAGTTACTCCGGGGGGCAAGCCTATGGCTACACCTTC

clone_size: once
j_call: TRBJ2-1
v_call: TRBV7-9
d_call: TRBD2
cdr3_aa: CASSPGLAGHNEQFF
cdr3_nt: TGTGCCAGCAGCCCGGGACTAGCGGGGCACAATGAGCAGTTCTTC

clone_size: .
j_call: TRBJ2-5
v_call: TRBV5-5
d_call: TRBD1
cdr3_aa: CASSSGRQGGETQYF
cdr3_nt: TGTGCCAGCAGCTCGGGCCGACAGGGGGGAGAGACCCAGTACTTC

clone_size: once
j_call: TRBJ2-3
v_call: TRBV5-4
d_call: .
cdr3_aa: CASSPGSPKLTDTQYF
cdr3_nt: TGTGCCAGCAGCCCGGGGAGTCCTAAGCTCACAGATACGCAGTATTTT

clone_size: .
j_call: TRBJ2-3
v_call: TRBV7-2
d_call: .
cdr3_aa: CASSLAPELTDTQYF
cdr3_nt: TGTGCCAGCAGCTTAGCCCCCGAACTCACAGATACGCAGTATTTT

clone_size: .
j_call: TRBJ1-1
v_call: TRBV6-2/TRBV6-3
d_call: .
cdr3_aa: CASSYGGRSTEAFF
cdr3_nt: TGTGCCAGCAGTTACGGAGGCCGCTCCACTGAAGCTTTCTTT